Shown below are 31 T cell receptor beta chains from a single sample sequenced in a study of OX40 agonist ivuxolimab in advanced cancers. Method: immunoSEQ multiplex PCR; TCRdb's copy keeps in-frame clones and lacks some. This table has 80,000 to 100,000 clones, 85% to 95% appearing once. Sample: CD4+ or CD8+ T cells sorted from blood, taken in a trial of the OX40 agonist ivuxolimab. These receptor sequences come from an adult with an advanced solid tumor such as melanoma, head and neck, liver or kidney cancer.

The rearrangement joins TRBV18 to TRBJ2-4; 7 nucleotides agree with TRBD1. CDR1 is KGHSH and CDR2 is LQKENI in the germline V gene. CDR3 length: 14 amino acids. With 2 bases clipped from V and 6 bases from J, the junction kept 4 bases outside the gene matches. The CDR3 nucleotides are TGTGCCAGCTCACCAACAGGGGCAGGAAACATTCAGTACTTC. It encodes CASSPTGAGNIQYF.

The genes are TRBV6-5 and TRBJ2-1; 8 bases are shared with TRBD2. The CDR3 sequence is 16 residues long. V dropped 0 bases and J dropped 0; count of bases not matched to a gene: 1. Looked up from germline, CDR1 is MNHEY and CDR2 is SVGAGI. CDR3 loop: CASSYSAGGSYNEQFF. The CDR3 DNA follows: TGTGCCAGCAGTTACTCGGCGGGGGGCTCCTACAATGAGCAGTTCTTC.

Here the CDR3 reads CASSFIEGPPGTDTQYF. The DNA for the CDR3 is TGTGCCAGCAGCTTTATCGAGGGACCTCCGGGCACAGATACGCAGTATTTT. The chain joins TRBV7-9 to TRBJ2-3; either TRBD1 or TRBD2 may fit D (5 bases each). Germline V gene data show CDR1 as SEHNR and CDR2 as FQNEAQ (reference sequence). Trimming took 3 bases from V and 1 from J, leaving 17 bases between them. This CDR3 has 17 amino acids.

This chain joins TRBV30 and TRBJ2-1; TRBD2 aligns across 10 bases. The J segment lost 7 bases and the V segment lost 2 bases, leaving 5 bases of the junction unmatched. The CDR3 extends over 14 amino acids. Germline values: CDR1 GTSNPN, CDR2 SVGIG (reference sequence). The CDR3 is CAWSLSGGANEQFF. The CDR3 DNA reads TGTGCCTGGAGTCTGAGCGGGGGGGCAAATGAGCAGTTCTTC.

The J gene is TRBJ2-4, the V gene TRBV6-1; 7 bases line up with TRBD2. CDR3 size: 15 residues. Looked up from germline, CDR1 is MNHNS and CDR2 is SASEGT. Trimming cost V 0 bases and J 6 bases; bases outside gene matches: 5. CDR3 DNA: TGTGCCAGCAGTGAAGCGCGGGGGTCGGGAAACATTCAGTACTTC. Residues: CASSEARGSGNIQYF.

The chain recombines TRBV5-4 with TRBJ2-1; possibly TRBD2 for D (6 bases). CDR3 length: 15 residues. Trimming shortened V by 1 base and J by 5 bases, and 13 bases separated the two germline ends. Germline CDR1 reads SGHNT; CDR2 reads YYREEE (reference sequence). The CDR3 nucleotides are TGTGCCAGCAGCTTGCGTAGCGGACCTAACAATGAGCAGTTCTTC. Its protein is CASSLRSGPNNEQFF.

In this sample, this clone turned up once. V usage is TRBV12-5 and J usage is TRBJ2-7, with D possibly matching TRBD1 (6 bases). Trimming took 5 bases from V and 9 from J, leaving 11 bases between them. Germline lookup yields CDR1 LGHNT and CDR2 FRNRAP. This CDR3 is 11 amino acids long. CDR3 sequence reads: CASGTNRVQYV. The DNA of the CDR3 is TGTGCTAGTGGTACAAACAGGGTGCAGTACGTC.

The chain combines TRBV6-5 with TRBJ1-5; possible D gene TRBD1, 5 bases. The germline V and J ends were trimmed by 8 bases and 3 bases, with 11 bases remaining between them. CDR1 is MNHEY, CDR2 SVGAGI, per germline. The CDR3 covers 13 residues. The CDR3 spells CASHRDLNQPQHF. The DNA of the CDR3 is TGTGCCAGCCACCGGGACCTCAATCAGCCCCAGCATTTT.

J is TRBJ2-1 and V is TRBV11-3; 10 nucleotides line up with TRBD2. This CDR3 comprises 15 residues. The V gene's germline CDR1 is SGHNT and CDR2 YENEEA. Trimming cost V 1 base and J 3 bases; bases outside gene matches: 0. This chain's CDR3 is CASSLVAGGYNEQFF. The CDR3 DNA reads TGTGCCAGCAGCTTAGTAGCGGGAGGCTACAATGAGCAGTTCTTC.

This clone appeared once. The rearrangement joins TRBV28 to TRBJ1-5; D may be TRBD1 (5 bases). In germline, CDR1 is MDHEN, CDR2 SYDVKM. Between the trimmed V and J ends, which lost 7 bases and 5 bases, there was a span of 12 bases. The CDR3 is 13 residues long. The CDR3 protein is CASTDSLYQPQHF. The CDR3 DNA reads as TGTGCCAGCACCGACAGCTTATATCAGCCCCAGCATTTT.

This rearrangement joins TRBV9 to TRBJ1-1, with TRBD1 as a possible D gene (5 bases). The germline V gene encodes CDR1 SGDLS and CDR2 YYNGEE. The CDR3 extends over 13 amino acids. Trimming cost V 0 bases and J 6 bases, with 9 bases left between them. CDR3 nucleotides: TGTGCCAGCAGCGTAGCGCAGGGAGCTGAAGCTTTCTTT. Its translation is CASSVAQGAEAFF.

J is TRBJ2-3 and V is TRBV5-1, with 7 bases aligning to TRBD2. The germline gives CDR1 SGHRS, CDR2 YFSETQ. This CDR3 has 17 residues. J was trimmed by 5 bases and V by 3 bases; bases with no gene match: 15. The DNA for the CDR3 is TGCGCCAGCAGCTCAACCACGACTAGCCCCGCGGGAGATACGCAGTATTTT. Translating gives CASSSTTTSPAGDTQYF.

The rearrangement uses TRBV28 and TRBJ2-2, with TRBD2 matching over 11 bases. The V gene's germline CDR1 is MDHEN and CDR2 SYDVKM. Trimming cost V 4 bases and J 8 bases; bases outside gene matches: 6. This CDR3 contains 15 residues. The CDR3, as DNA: TGTGCCAGCAGTTCCTTAGCGGGGGGGCGAGGGGAGCTGTTTTTT. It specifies CASSSLAGGRGELFF.

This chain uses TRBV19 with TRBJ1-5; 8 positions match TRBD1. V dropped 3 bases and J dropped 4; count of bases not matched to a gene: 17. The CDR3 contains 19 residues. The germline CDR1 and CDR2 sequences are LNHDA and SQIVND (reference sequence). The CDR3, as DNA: TGTGCCAGTAGTATTTTAGAGGACAGGGTTTTATCGGGGAATCAGCCCCAGCATTTT. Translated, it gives CASSILEDRVLSGNQPQHF.

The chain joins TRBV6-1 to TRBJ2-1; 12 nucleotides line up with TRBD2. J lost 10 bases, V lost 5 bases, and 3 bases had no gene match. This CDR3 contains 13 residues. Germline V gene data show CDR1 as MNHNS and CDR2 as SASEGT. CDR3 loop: CASSSGLAGEQFF. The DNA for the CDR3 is TGTGCCAGCAGTAGCGGACTAGCGGGAGAGCAGTTCTTC.

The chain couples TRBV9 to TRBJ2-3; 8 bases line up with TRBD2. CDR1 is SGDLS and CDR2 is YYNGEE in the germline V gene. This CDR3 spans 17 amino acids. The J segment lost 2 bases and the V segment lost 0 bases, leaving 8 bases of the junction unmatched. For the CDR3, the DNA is TGTGCCAGCAGCGTAGGTCCGGGAGGGCAGATCACAGATACGCAGTATTTT. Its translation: CASSVGPGGQITDTQYF.

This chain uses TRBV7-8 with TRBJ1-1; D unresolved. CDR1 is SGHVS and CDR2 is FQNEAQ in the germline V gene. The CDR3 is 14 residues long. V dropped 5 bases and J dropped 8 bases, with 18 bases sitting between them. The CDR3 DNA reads TGTGCCAGCAGCCCGGACCCTCAGGCCAGAGAAGCTTTCTTT. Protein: CASSPDPQAREAFF.

The chain's CDR3 is CATSRDIAVDEQYF. CDR3 nucleotides: TGTGCCACCAGCAGAGATATAGCCGTTGACGAGCAGTACTTC. V and J are TRBV15 and TRBJ2-7; D is undetermined. CDR1 LNHNV and CDR2 YYDKDF come from the germline V gene (reference sequence). The V end was cut by 0 bases, the J end by 5 bases, with 11 bases between. The CDR3 is made up of 14 amino acids.

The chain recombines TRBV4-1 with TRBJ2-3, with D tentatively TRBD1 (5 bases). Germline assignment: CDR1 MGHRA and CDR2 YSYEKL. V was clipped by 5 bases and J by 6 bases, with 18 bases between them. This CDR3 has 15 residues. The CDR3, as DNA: TGCGCCAGCAGCACGCCAGGGCGCAGACCGGATACGCAGTATTTT. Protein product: CASSTPGRRPDTQYF.

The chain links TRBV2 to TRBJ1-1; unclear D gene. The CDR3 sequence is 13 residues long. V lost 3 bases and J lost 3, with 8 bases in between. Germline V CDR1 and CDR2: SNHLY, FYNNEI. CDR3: CASSDRGYTEAFF. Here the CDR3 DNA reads TGTGCCAGCAGTGATCGGGGTTACACTGAAGCTTTCTTT.

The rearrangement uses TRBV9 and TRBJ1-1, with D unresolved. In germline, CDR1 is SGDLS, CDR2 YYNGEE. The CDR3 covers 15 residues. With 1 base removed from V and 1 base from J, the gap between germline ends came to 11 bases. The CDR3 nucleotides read TGTGCCAGCAGCGTACTCGGAGCGGGGAACACTGAAGCTTTCTTT. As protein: CASSVLGAGNTEAFF.

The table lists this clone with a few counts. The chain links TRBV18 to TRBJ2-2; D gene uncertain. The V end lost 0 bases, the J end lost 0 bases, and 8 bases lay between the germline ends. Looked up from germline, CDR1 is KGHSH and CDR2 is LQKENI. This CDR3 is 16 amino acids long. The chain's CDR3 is CASSPPAGANTGELFF. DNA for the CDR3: TGTGCCAGCTCACCACCAGCAGGCGCGAACACCGGGGAGCTGTTTTTT.

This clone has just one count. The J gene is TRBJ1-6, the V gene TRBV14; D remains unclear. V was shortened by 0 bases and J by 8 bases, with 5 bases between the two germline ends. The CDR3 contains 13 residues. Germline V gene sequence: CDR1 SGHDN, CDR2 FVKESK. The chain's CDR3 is CASSQDLYSPLHF. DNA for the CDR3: TGTGCCAGCAGCCAAGACTTATATTCACCCCTCCACTTT.

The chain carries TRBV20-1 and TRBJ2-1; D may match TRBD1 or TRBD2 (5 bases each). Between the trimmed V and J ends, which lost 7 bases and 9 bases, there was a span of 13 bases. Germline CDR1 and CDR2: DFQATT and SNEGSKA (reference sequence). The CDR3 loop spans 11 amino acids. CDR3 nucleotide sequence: TGCAGTGTTGGAGGCAGGGTTGAGCAGTTCTTC. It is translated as CSVGGRVEQFF.

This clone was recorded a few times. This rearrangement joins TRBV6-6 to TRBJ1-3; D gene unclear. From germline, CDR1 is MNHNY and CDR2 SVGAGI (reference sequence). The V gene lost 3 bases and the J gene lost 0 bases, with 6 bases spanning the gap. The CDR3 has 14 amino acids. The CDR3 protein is CASSYEYSGNTIYF. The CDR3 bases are TGTGCCAGCAGTTATGAGTACTCTGGAAACACCATATATTTT.

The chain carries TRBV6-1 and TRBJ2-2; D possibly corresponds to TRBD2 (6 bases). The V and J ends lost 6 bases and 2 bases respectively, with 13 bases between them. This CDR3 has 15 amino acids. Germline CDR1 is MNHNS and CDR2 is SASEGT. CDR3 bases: TGTGCCAGCAGGGGAGGTCCCCACAACACCGGGGAGCTGTTTTTT. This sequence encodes CASRGGPHNTGELFF.

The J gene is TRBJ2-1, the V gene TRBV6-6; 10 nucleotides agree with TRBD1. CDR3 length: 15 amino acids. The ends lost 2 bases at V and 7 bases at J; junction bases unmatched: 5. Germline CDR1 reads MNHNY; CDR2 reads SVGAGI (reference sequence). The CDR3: CASSYGQGVRNEQFF. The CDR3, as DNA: TGTGCCAGCAGTTACGGACAGGGGGTGAGGAATGAGCAGTTCTTC.

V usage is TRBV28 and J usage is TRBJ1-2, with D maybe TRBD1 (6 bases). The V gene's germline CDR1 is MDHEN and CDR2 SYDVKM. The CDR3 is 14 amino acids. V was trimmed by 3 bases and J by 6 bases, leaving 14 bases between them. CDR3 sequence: CASSFAHGGNGYTF. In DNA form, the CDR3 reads TGTGCCAGCAGTTTTGCGCACGGGGGCAATGGCTACACCTTC.

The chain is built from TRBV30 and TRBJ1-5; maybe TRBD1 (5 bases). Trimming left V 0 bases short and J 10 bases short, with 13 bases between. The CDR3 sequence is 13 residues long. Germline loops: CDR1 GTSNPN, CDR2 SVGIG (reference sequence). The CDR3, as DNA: TGTGCCTGGAGTGTGGGCGGGGGACCCCCCCAGCATTTT. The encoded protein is CAWSVGGGPPQHF.

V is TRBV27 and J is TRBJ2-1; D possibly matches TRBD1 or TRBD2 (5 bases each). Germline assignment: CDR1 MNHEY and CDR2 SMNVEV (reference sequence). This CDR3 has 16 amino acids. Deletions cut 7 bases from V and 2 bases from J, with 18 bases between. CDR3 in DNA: TGTGCCAGCAAATGGGACGCCCGGAGCCCCTACAATGAGCAGTTCTTC. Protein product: CASKWDARSPYNEQFF.

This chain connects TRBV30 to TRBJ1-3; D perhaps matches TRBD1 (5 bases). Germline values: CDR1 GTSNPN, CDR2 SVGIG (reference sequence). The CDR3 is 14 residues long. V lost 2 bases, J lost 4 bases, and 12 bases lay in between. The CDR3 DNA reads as TGTGCCTGGAGTAGGCAGGGACTGGGAAACACCATATATTTT. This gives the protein CAWSRQGLGNTIYF.